The next 23 T cell receptor beta chains were all read from a single sample in a study of control samples from healthy donors and cancer patients. The table came from immunoSEQ multiplex PCR; TCRdb's copy has only in-frame clones and leaves some out. The sample lists about 70,000 clones, approximately 94% seen once, with 2.8% in the top ten. The sample consisted of blood. These receptors all come from a woman aged 30 to 39 in good health.

The genes are TRBV25-1 and TRBJ1-2; D ambiguous. The CDR3 contains 17 residues. V lost 0 bases and J 0 bases, leaving 14 bases between the germline ends. Per germline, CDR1 MGHDK and CDR2 SYGVNS. The CDR3 loop is CASSEYSTNSANYGYTF. The DNA for the CDR3 is TGTGCCAGCAGTGAATATTCGACGAACAGTGCTAACTATGGCTACACCTTC.

This clone showed up just a few times. The chain joins TRBV4-1 to TRBJ1-4; D remains ambiguous. Germline CDR1 MGHRA, CDR2 YSYEKL. Between the trimmed V and J ends, which lost 0 bases and 8 bases, there was a span of 13 bases. The CDR3 extends over 15 amino acids. The DNA for the CDR3 is TGCGCCAGCAGCCAAGATCCTGCGAATGGGGAAAAACTGTTTTTT. It yields the protein CASSQDPANGEKLFF.

The V and J genes are TRBV11-1 and TRBJ1-4; no definite D call. Germline V gene sequence: CDR1 SGHAT, CDR2 FQDESV (reference sequence). CDR3 size: 16 residues. V was clipped by 4 bases and J by 8 bases, with 20 bases between them. Written as DNA, the CDR3 is TGTGCCAGCAGCTCCGGGCGGCGGAGAGATGAAGAAAAACTGTTTTTT. Its translation is CASSSGRRRDEEKLFF.

The genes are TRBV19 and TRBJ1-6, with TRBD1 matching 10 bases. CDR1 and CDR2 from the germline V gene are LNHDA and SQIVND (reference sequence). The CDR3 is 14 amino acids. J gave up 11 bases and V 4 bases, and 5 bases lay outside the gene matches. The CDR3 loop is CASSRGTGAAPLHF. Here the CDR3 DNA reads TGTGCCAGTAGTAGAGGGACAGGGGCCGCACCCCTCCACTTT.

The chain couples TRBV18 to TRBJ1-2; tentative D call: TRBD1 (6 bases). Trimming took 2 bases from V and 3 from J, leaving 10 bases between them. Germline V lookup: CDR1 KGHSH, CDR2 LQKENI. CDR3 size: 14 residues. The CDR3, as DNA: TGTGCCAGCTCACCAGGGGGGCTGGACTATGGCTACACCTTC. Translating it yields CASSPGGLDYGYTF.

The chain couples TRBV29-1 to TRBJ2-7, with D possibly matching TRBD2 (5 bases). V was clipped by 8 bases and J by 0 bases, with 11 bases between them. Germline CDR1 is SQVTM and CDR2 is ANQGSEA. This CDR3 contains 12 residues. The CDR3 protein is CSSLGDSYEQYF. CDR3 nucleotides: TGCAGCTCCCTGGGAGACTCCTACGAGCAGTACTTC.

The DNA for the CDR3 is TGTGCCAGCAGTGAGGGCAGTTACTACACCTTC. As protein: CASSEGSYYTF. The J gene is TRBJ1-2, the V gene TRBV6-1; D gene unclear. CDR3 size: 11 residues. V lost 3 bases to trimming and J lost 10 bases, with 9 bases between them. The germline V gene encodes CDR1 MNHNS and CDR2 SASEGT.

The chain employs TRBV7-2 and TRBJ2-1, with 9 bases fitting TRBD2. V trimming: 0 bases; J trimming: 8 bases; junction bases outside the gene matches: 23. The CDR3 loop spans 21 amino acids. Germline lookup yields CDR1 SGHTA and CDR2 FQGNSA. CDR3 sequence reads: CASSLAEHGTSGRAGVDEQFF. Written as DNA, the CDR3 is TGTGCCAGCAGCTTAGCCGAGCATGGAACTAGCGGGCGGGCGGGGGTCGATGAGCAGTTCTTC.

This chain uses TRBV7-8 with TRBJ1-6, with 8 bases aligning to TRBD1. Germline lookup yields CDR1 SGHVS and CDR2 FQNEAQ. The V gene end was trimmed by 2 bases and the J gene end by 8 bases; junction bases not matched to a gene: 8. The CDR3 is made up of 16 amino acids. DNA for the CDR3: TGTGCCAGCAGCTTAACTTCTCGGGACAGGTATTCACCCCTCCACTTT. Translation: CASSLTSRDRYSPLHF.

V gene TRBV15 combines with J gene TRBJ1-5; 9 bases are shared with TRBD1. The V and J ends lost 1 base and 10 bases, in that order; junction bases with no gene match: 5. The length of the CDR3 is 14 residues. The germline V gene encodes CDR1 LNHNV and CDR2 YYDKDF (reference sequence). The CDR3 protein is CATSRADRGRPQHF. As DNA, the CDR3 is TGTGCCACCAGCAGAGCGGACAGGGGTCGACCCCAGCATTTT. The entire variable domain, with the rest obtained from reference TRBV15 and TRBJ1-5, is as follows: DAMVIQNPRYQVTQFGKPVTLSCSQTLNHNVMYWYQQKSSQAPKLLFHYYDKDFNNEADTPDNFQSRRPNTSFCFLDIRSPGLGDTAMYLCATSRADRGRPQHFGDGTRLSIL.

V and J are TRBV6-5 and TRBJ2-3; maybe TRBD1 (5 bases). Germline V gene data show CDR1 as MNHEY and CDR2 as SVGAGI. The CDR3 covers 13 residues. The germline V and J ends were trimmed by 5 bases and 2 bases, with 8 bases remaining between them. Here the CDR3 reads CASSRQITDTQYF. CDR3 DNA sequence: TGTGCCAGCAGTAGACAGATCACAGATACGCAGTATTTT.

V usage is TRBV3-1 (or the pseudogene TRBV3-2) and J usage is TRBJ1-2; D remains unclear. Looked up from germline, CDR1 is LGHDT and CDR2 is YNNKEL (reference sequence). The CDR3 length is 14 residues. Trimming took off 5 bases at V and 0 bases at J, with 10 bases between the two ends. The CDR3, as DNA: TGTGCCAGCAGCGAGGACGGAGCTAACTATGGCTACACCTTC. As protein: CASSEDGANYGYTF.

The J gene is TRBJ1-5, the V gene TRBV19; maybe TRBD1 (6 bases). Germline assignment: CDR1 LNHDA and CDR2 SQIVND (reference sequence). V shed 3 bases and J shed 9 bases, with 15 bases lying between them. The CDR3 consists of 14 residues. The CDR3 reads CASSIGGRVGPQHF. Here the CDR3 DNA reads TGTGCCAGTAGTATTGGGGGGCGGGTTGGGCCCCAGCATTTT.

The chain recombines TRBV28 with TRBJ2-5; D not resolved. CDR1 is MDHEN, CDR2 SYDVKM, per germline. The CDR3 loop spans 14 amino acids. Trimming removed 1 base from V and 3 bases from J, with 9 bases in between. CDR3 nucleotide sequence: TGTGCCAGCAGTTTATTTTCACAAGAAGAGACCCAGTACTTC. Amino acids: CASSLFSQEETQYF. Looking up the rest from reference TRBV28 and TRBJ2-5 gives the full variable domain: DVKVTQSSRYLVKRTGEKVFLECVQDMDHENMFWYRQDPGLGLRLIYFSYDVKMKEKGDIPEGYSVSREKKERFSLILESASTNQTSMYLCASSLFSQEETQYFGPGTRLLVL.

Here the CDR3 reads CASSIQGSGANVLTF. The DNA for the CDR3 is TGTGCCAGCAGCATACAGGGGTCTGGGGCCAACGTCCTGACTTTC. The chain links TRBV2 to TRBJ2-6; 7 bases are shared with TRBD1. Germline values: CDR1 SNHLY, CDR2 FYNNEI. The CDR3 consists of 15 residues. V dropped 6 bases and J dropped 1; count of bases not matched to a gene: 3.

This clone appeared once. The chain couples TRBV3-1 (or the pseudogene TRBV3-2) to TRBJ1-5; 7 bases map to TRBD1. CDR1 and CDR2 (germline): LGHDT, YNNKEL (reference sequence). The V segment lost 1 base and the J segment 0 bases; nucleotides outside the gene matches: 6. CDR3 length: 17 amino acids. The CDR3 protein is CASSQGGTDYSNQPQHF. CDR3 DNA sequence: TGTGCCAGCAGCCAAGGAGGGACAGATTATAGCAATCAGCCCCAGCATTTT.

The CDR3 DNA reads TGTGCCAGCAGTTTTGCACTAGCGGGCCTCACAGATACGCAGTATTTT. It codes for CASSFALAGLTDTQYF. The chain has TRBV28 and TRBJ2-3; TRBD2 matches 9 bases. Germline values: CDR1 MDHEN, CDR2 SYDVKM. CDR3 length equals 16 residues. Unmatched junction bases numbered 6, after V lost 3 bases and J lost 2 bases.

In this sample, this clone turned up a few times. J is TRBJ1-5 and V is TRBV6-6, with no clear D. Trimming stripped 0 bases from V and 0 bases from J, with 9 bases between. Germline V gene data show CDR1 as MNHNY and CDR2 as SVGAGI (reference sequence). The CDR3 covers 16 residues. CDR3 in DNA: TGTGCCAGCAGTTACTCCGGTCTATATAGCAATCAGCCCCAGCATTTT. It yields the protein CASSYSGLYSNQPQHF.

The chain joins TRBV3-1 (or the pseudogene TRBV3-2) to TRBJ1-3; D is unresolved. V lost 0 bases to trimming and J lost 1 base, with 4 bases between them. The CDR3 loop spans 14 amino acids. CDR1 is LGHDT, CDR2 YNNKEL, per germline (reference sequence). The CDR3, as DNA: TGTGCCAGCAGCCAAGATAGATCTGGAAACACCATATATTTT. It encodes CASSQDRSGNTIYF.

The CDR3 sequence is CASSPGIGAEETQYF. The CDR3 DNA is TGCGCCAGCAGCCCCGGTATTGGAGCGGAAGAGACCCAGTACTTC. This chain connects TRBV5-1 to TRBJ2-5; tentative D call: TRBD2 (5 bases). Deletions cut 4 bases from V and 3 bases from J, with 16 bases between. Germline CDR1 SGHRS, CDR2 YFSETQ. This CDR3 contains 15 residues.

This clone is a singleton in its sample. This chain connects TRBV5-6 to TRBJ2-7; 10 bases map to TRBD1. CDR1 SGHDT and CDR2 YYEEEE come from the germline V gene. This CDR3 comprises 13 residues. Trimming cost V 3 bases and J 4 bases; bases outside gene matches: 1. The chain's CDR3 is CASSWDRGYEQYF. The CDR3 DNA sequence: TGTGCCAGCAGCTGGGACAGGGGTTACGAGCAGTACTTC.

V and J are TRBV28 and TRBJ1-1; D is ambiguous. Germline V gene sequence: CDR1 MDHEN, CDR2 SYDVKM. Deletions cut 4 bases from V and 10 bases from J, with 16 bases between. There are 13 residues in the CDR3. The CDR3 reads CASSSPQNWRAFF. DNA for the CDR3: TGTGCCAGCAGTTCCCCCCAAAACTGGAGAGCTTTCTTT. Drawing the rest from reference TRBV28 and TRBJ1-1, the complete variable domain is DVKVTQSSRYLVKRTGEKVFLECVQDMDHENMFWYRQDPGLGLRLIYFSYDVKMKEKGDIPEGYSVSREKKERFSLILESASTNQTSMYLCASSSPQNWRAFFGQGTRLTVV.

V is TRBV28 and J is TRBJ2-1; maybe TRBD1 (6 bases). This CDR3 has 14 residues. Trimming removed 8 bases at V and 8 bases at J, with 19 bases between. In germline, CDR1 is MDHEN, CDR2 SYDVKM. The CDR3 is CASFEGGGVYEQFF. The CDR3 DNA sequence: TGTGCCAGCTTCGAAGGGGGTGGGGTCTATGAGCAGTTCTTC.